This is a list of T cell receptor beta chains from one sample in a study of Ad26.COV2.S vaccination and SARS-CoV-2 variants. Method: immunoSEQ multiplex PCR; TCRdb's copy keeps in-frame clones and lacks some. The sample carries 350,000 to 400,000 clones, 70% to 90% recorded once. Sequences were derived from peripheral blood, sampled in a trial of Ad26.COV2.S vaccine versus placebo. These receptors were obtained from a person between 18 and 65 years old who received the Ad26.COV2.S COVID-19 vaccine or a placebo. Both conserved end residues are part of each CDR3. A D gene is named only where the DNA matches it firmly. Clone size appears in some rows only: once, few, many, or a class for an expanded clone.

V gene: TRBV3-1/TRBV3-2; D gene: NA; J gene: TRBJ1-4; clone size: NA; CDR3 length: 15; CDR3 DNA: TGTGCCAGCAGCCGACGATATGGGAGTTATGAAAAACTGTTTTTT; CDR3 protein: CASSRRYGSYEKLFF
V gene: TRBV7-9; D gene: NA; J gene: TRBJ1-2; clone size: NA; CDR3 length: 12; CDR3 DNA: TGTGCCAGCAGCATTCCATTGGCTGGCTACACCTTC; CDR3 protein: CASSIPLAGYTF
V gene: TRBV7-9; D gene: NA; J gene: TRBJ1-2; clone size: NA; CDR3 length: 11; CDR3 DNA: TGTGCCAGCAGTCAAAACTATGGCTACACCTTC; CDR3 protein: CASSQNYGYTF
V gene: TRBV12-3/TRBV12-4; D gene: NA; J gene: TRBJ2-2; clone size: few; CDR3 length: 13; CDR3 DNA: TGTGCCAGCAGTACTACAGGGACCGGGGAGCTGTTTTTT; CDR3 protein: CASSTTGTGELFF
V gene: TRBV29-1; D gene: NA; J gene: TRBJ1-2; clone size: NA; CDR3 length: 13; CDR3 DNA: TGCAGCGTTGTGTTCTCGGGAAACTATGGCTACACCTTC; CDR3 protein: CSVVFSGNYGYTF
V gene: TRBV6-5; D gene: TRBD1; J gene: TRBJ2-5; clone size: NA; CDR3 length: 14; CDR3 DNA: TGTGCCAGCAGGAAGGGACAGGGAGGAGAGACCCAGTACTTC; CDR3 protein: CASRKGQGGETQYF
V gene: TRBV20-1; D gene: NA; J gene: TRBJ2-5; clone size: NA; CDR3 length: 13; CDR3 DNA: TGCAGTGCTAGTTGGCTACTAGAGGAGACCCAGTACTTC; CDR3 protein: CSASWLLEETQYF
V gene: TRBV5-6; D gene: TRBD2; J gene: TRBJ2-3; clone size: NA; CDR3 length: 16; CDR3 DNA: TGTGCCAGCAGCTTACAACTAGCGCTGGGTACAGATACGCAGTATTTT; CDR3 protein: CASSLQLALGTDTQYF
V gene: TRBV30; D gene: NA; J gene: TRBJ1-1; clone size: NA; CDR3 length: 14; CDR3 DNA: TGTGCCTGGAGTGTAACTGTGAGTTACACTGAAGCTTTCTTT; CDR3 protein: CAWSVTVSYTEAFF
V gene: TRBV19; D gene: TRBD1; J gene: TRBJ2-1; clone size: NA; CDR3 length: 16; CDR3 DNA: TGTGCCAGTAGTATTACCCCCGGGACAGGGAAGGTAGGGCAGTTCTTC; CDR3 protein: CASSITPGTGKVGQFF
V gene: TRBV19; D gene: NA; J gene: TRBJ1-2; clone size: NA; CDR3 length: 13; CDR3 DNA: TGTGCCAGTAGTGCCAGGGGTAACTATGGCTACACCTTC; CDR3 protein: CASSARGNYGYTF
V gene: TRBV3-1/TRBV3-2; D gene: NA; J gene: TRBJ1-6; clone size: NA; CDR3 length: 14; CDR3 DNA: TGTGCCAGCAGCCAAGTAAGGGCCGACTCACCCCTCCACTTT; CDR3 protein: CASSQVRADSPLHF
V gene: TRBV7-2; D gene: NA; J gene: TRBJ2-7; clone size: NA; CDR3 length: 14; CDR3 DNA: TGTGCCAGCAGTCCTGGAGGGGCGGGTTACGAGCAGTACTTC; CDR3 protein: CASSPGGAGYEQYF
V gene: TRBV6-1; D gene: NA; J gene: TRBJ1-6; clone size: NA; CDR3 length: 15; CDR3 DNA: TGTGCCAGCAGTGAAGTTGGGTTGGGCAATTCACCCCTCCACTTT; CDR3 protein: CASSEVGLGNSPLHF
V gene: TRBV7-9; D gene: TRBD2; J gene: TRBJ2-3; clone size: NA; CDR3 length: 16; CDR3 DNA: TGTGCCAGCAGCTCTTTCTCGGTGGCGGGGGTCCATACGCAGTATTTT; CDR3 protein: CASSSFSVAGVHTQYF